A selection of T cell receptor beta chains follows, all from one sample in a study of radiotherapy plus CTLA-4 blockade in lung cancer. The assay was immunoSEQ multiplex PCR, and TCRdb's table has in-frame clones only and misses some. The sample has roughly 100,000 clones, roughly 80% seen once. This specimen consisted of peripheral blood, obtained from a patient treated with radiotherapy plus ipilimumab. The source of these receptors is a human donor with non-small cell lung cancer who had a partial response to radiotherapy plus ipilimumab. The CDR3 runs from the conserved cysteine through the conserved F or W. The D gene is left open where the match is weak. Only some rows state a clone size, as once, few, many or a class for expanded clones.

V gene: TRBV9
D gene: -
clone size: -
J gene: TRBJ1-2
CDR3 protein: CASSPTGLLSYGYTF
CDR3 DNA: TGTGCCAGCAGCCCGACAGGACTCCTATCCTATGGCTACACCTTC

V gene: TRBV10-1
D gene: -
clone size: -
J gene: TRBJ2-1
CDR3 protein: CASSADGTYNEQFF
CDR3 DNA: TGCGCCAGCAGTGCGGACGGGACCTACAATGAGCAGTTCTTC

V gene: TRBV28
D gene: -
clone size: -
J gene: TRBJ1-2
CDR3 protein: CASSLRGRTYGYTF
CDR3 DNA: TGTGCCAGCAGTTTGCGGGGGCGCACCTATGGCTACACCTTC

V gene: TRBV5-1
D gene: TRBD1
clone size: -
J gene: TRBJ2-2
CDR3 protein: CASSPTAGPGGSTGELFF
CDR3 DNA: TGCGCCAGCAGCCCTACGGCCGGGCCAGGGGGCAGTACCGGGGAGCTGTTTTTT

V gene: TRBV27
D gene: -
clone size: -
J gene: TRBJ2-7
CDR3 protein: CASRTQGYSYEQYF
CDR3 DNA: TGTGCCAGCAGGACACAGGGTTACTCCTACGAGCAGTACTTC

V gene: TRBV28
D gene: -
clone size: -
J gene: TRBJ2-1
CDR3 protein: CASKPYAGVYNEQFF
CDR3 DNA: TGTGCCAGCAAGCCCTACGCGGGCGTCTACAATGAGCAGTTCTTC

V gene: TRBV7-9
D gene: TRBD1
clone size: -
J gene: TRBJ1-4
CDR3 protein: CASSLRQGDDEKLFF
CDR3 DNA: TGTGCCAGCAGCTTACGACAGGGCGACGACGAAAAACTGTTTTTT

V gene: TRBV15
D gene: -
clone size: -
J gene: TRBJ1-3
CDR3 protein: CATSTAASGYPGNTIYF
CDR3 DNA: TGTGCCACCAGCACCGCCGCCTCAGGGTACCCTGGAAACACCATATATTTT

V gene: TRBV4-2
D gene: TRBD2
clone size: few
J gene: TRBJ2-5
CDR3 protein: CASSQGLAGGQAETQYF
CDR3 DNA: TGTGCCAGCAGCCAAGGACTAGCGGGAGGGCAGGCGGAGACCCAGTACTTC

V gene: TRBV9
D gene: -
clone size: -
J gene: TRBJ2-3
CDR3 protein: CASSTQGSSTDTQYF
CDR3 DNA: TGTGCCAGCAGCACCCAGGGATCTAGCACAGATACGCAGTATTTT

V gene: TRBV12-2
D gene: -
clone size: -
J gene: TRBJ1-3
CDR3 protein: CASRQTRSGHYSGNTIYF
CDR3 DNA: TGTGCAAGTCGCCAAACGCGCTCGGGACACTACTCTGGAAACACCATATATTTT

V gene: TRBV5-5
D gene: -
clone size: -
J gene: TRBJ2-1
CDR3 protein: CASSLLVTSSYNEQFF
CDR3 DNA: TGTGCCAGCAGCCTCCTGGTAACTAGCTCCTACAATGAGCAGTTCTTC

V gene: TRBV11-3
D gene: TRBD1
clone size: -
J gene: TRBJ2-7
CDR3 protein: CASSSDRDEQYF
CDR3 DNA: TGTGCCAGCAGCTCGGACAGGGACGAGCAGTACTTC

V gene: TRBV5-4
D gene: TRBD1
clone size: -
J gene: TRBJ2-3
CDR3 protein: CASSKNRGSADTQYF
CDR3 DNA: TGTGCCAGCAGCAAGAACAGGGGGTCGGCAGATACGCAGTATTTT

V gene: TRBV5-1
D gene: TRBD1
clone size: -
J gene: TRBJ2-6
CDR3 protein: CASSTGQGATGANVLTF
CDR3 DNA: TGCGCCAGCAGCACCGGACAGGGGGCGACGGGGGCCAACGTCCTGACTTTC

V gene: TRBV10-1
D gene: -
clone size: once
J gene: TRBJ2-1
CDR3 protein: CASSESRSSYNEQFF
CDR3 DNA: TGCGCCAGCAGTGAGTCACGGAGCTCCTACAATGAGCAGTTCTTC

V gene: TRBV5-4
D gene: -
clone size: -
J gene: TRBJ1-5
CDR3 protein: CATTYTPSNQPQHF
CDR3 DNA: TGTGCCACCACATATACGCCTAGCAATCAGCCCCAGCATTTT

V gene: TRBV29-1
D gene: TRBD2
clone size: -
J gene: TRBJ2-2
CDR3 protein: CSVAGGRGGELFF
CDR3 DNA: TGCAGCGTTGCGGGGGGAAGAGGCGGGGAGCTGTTTTTT

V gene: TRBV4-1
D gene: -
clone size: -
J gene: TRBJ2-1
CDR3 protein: CASSSGVSSYNEQFF
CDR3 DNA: TGCGCCAGCAGCTCGGGGGTAAGCTCCTACAATGAGCAGTTCTTC

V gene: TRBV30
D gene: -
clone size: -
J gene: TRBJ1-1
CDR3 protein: CAWTPTWGDTEAFF
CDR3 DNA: TGTGCCTGGACCCCCACGTGGGGAGACACTGAAGCTTTCTTT

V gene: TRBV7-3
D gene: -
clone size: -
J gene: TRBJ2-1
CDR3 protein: CASSLRAMAGIYNEQFF
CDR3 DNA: TGTGCCAGCAGCTTAAGGGCTATGGCGGGAATATACAATGAGCAGTTCTTC

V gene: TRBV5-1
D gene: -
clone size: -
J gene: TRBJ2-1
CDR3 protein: CASSLVVGAGYNEQFF
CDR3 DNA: TGCGCCAGCAGCTTGGTGGTGGGAGCAGGCTACAATGAGCAGTTCTTC

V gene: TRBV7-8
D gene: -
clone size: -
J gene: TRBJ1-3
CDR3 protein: CASSLIFGSGGNTIYF
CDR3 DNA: TGTGCCAGCAGCTTAATTTTTGGGTCCGGGGGAAACACCATATATTTT

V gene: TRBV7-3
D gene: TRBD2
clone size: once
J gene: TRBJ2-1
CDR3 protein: CASSLTGTSSDEQFF
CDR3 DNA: TGTGCCAGCAGCTTAACCGGGACTAGCAGCGATGAGCAGTTCTTC

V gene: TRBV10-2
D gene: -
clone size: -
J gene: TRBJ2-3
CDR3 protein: CASSTGGDTDTQYF
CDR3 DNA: TGCGCCAGCAGTACAGGGGGGGACACAGATACGCAGTATTTT

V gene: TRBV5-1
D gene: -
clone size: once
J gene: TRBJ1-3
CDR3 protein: CASSFDSGFQSSGNTIYF
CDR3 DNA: TGCGCCAGCAGCTTCGATTCAGGGTTTCAGAGCTCTGGAAACACCATATATTTT

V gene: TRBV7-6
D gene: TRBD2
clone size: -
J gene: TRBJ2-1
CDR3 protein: CASSAETSGNYNEQFF
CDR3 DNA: TGTGCCAGCAGCGCGGAGACTAGCGGGAACTACAATGAGCAGTTCTTC

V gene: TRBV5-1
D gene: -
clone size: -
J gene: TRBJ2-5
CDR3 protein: CASSFEKTQYF
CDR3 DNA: TGCGCCAGCAGCTTTGAGAAGACCCAGTACTTC

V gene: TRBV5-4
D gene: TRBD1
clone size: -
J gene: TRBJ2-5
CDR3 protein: CASRSGTGGGGETQYF
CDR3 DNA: TGTGCCAGCAGGTCCGGGACAGGGGGCGGAGGGGAGACCCAGTACTTC

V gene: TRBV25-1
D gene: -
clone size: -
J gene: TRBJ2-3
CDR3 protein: CASSDVATGSTDTQYF
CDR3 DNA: TGTGCCAGCAGTGACGTGGCGACGGGAAGCACAGATACGCAGTATTTT

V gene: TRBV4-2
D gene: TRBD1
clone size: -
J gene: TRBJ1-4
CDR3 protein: CASSQDPRQGNEKLFF
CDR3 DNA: TGTGCCAGCAGCCAAGACCCCCGACAGGGTAATGAAAAACTGTTTTTT

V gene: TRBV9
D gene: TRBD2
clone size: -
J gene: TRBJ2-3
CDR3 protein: CASSWRGGVADTQYF
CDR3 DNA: TGTGCCAGCTCGTGGCGGGGAGGGGTGGCAGATACGCAGTATTTT

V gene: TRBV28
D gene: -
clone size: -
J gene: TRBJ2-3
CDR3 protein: CASSYARGVTDTQYF
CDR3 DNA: TGTGCCAGCAGCTACGCGCGGGGAGTGACAGATACGCAGTATTTT

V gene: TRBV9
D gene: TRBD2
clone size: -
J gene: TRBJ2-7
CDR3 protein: CASSVPPAGAEQYF
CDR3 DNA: TGTGCCAGCAGCGTCCCCCCGGCGGGAGCCGAGCAGTACTTC

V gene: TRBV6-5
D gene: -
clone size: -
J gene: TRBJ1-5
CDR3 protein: CASSYKTGNQPQHF
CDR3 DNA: TGTGCCAGCAGTTACAAGACAGGAAATCAGCCCCAGCATTTT

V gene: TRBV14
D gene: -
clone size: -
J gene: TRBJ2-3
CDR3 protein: CASSLQGMSDTQYF
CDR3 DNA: TGTGCCAGCAGCCTGCAGGGTATGTCAGATACGCAGTATTTT

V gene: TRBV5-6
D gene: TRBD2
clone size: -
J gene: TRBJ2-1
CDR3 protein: CASSWGPSSGTFNEQFF
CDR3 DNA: TGTGCCAGCAGCTGGGGGCCCTCTAGCGGGACTTTTAATGAGCAGTTCTTC

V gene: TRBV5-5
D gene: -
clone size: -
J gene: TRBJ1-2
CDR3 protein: CASSLSAGRVEYGYTF
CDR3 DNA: TGTGCCAGCAGCTTGTCTGCGGGCAGAGTTGAATATGGCTACACCTTC

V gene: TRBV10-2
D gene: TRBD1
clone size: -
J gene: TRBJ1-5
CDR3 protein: CASRQQGNQPQHF
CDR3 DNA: TGCGCCAGCAGACAACAGGGGAATCAGCCCCAGCATTTT

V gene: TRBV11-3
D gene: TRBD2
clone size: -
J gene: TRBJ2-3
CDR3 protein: CASSPEERELNTQYF
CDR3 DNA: TGTGCCAGCAGCCCAGAGGAGCGGGAGTTAAATACGCAGTATTTT

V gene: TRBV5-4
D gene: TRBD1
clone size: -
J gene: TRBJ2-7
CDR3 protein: CASSNRDRSAYEQYF
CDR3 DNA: TGTGCCAGCAGTAACCGGGACAGGAGTGCTTACGAGCAGTACTTC

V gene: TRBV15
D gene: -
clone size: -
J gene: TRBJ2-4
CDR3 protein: CATSRDRTAGGNIQYF
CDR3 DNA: TGTGCCACCAGCAGAGATCGAACGGCTGGGGGGAACATTCAGTACTTC

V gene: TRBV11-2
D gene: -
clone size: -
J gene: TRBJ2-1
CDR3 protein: CASSQLNEQFF
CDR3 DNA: TGTGCCAGCAGCCAACTAAATGAGCAGTTCTTC

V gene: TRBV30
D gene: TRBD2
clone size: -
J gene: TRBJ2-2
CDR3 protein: CAWRIAGVRGGELFF
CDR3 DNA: TGTGCCTGGAGAATAGCGGGAGTACGGGGCGGGGAGCTGTTTTTT

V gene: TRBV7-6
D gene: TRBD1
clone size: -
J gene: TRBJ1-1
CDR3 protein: CASSLGQGAGDTEAFF
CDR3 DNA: TGTGCCAGCAGCTTAGGACAGGGGGCCGGGGACACTGAAGCTTTCTTT

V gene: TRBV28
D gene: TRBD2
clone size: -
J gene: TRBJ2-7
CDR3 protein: CASKAGGTYEQYF
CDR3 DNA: TGTGCCAGCAAAGCGGGAGGGACCTACGAGCAGTACTTC